What follows are 18 T cell receptor beta chains derived from one specimen sequenced in a study of blood T cell repertoires in COVID-19. Sequencing was performed with immunoSEQ multiplex PCR; in TCRdb, only in-frame clones are kept and a portion is missing. The data contain roughly 200,000 clones, about 87% of them singletons. The sequencing input was peripheral blood. The origin of the receptors is a man aged 70-80 years with acute or convalescent COVID-19.

This chain connects TRBV6-4 to TRBJ2-4, with D tentatively TRBD1 (6 bases). With 6 bases removed from V and 7 bases from J, the gap between germline ends came to 19 bases. Looked up from germline, CDR1 is MRHNA and CDR2 is SNTAGT. The CDR3 runs to 15 residues. CDR3: CASRTSGHKVNIQYF. The CDR3 nucleotides read TGTGCCAGCAGGACATCGGGACACAAAGTCAACATTCAGTACTTC.

The chain combines TRBV24-1 with TRBJ1-1; D is unclear. The CDR3 covers 14 residues. Trimming removed 2 bases from V and 11 bases from J, with 17 bases in between. Germline-derived CDR1 and CDR2 are KGHDR and SFDVKD. CDR3 protein: CATSDSGVPGNAFF. The CDR3 coding sequence is TGTGCCACCAGTGATTCGGGCGTCCCGGGAAATGCTTTCTTT.

V and J are TRBV27 and TRBJ1-2; perhaps TRBD1 as D (5 bases). Per germline, CDR1 MNHEY and CDR2 SMNVEV (reference sequence). The germline V and J ends were trimmed by 3 bases and 8 bases, with 19 bases remaining between them. The CDR3 is 15 amino acids. DNA of the CDR3: TGTGCCAGCAGTTTGAGGGAGGGGATATCGGGGGGCTACACCTTC. Translation gives CASSLREGISGGYTF.

The chain couples TRBV28 to TRBJ2-1; tentatively, D is TRBD2 (6 bases). The CDR3 spans 16 residues. Germline V gives CDR1 MDHEN, CDR2 SYDVKM. V shed 2 bases and J shed 5 bases, with 16 bases lying between them. The CDR3 sequence is CASSLAGSLGDNEQFF. CDR3 sequence (DNA): TGTGCCAGCAGTTTAGCGGGATCTCTTGGTGACAATGAGCAGTTCTTC.

The J gene is TRBJ2-3, the V gene TRBV29-1; 12 bases are a match to TRBD2. Germline-derived CDR1 and CDR2 are SQVTM and ANQGSEA. There are 17 residues in the CDR3. V lost 6 bases to trimming and J lost 4 bases; unmatched junction nucleotides: 14. CDR3 sequence reads: CSVNKLTSGRSPDTQYF. The CDR3 DNA reads as TGCAGCGTCAATAAATTAACTAGCGGGAGGTCCCCAGATACGCAGTATTTT.

The chain links TRBV14 to TRBJ1-1; TRBD1 might be the D (5 bases). The germline V and J ends were trimmed by 4 bases and 4 bases, with 7 bases remaining between them. The CDR3 extends over 12 amino acids. Germline V CDR1 and CDR2: SGHDN, FVKESK. CDR3 nucleotide sequence: TGTGCCAGCAGCCGGACACCCACTGAAGCTTTCTTT. This gives the protein CASSRTPTEAFF.

This chain uses TRBV7-2 with TRBJ2-1; 8 bases fit TRBD2. This CDR3 region has 14 residues. Trimming cost V 5 bases and J 11 bases; bases outside gene matches: 11. The germline gives CDR1 SGHTA, CDR2 FQGNSA. CDR3 sequence: CASSPPGLSGKQFF. The CDR3 DNA sequence: TGTGCCAGCAGCCCCCCCGGACTTAGCGGGAAGCAGTTCTTC.

The V call is TRBV6-2 or TRBV6-3, the J call TRBJ2-7; 10 positions match TRBD1. The CDR3 is made up of 14 amino acids. Germline CDR1 is MNHEY and CDR2 is SVGEGT. Losses at the gene ends were 5 bases for V and 4 bases for J; bases not matched to a gene: 5. The CDR3 loop reads CASSDRGPAYEQYF. The CDR3 nucleotides read TGTGCCAGCAGTGACAGGGGGCCTGCTTACGAGCAGTACTTC.

In this sample, this clone turned up a few times. V is TRBV20-1 and J is TRBJ2-7; tentatively, D is TRBD1 (5 bases). The germline CDR1 and CDR2 sequences are DFQATT and SNEGSKA (reference sequence). V shed 3 bases and J shed 1 base, with 13 bases lying between them. CDR3 length equals 14 residues. This CDR3 reads CSASVSRGSYEQYF. The CDR3 DNA reads as TGCAGTGCTAGTGTCTCTAGGGGATCCTACGAGCAGTACTTC.

This clone is a singleton in its sample. The rearrangement links TRBV6-6 to TRBJ2-7, with 10 bases fitting TRBD1. V lost 5 bases to trimming and J lost 5 bases; unmatched junction nucleotides: 6. The CDR3 loop spans 14 amino acids. Germline V CDR1 and CDR2: MNHNY, SVGAGI (reference sequence). The CDR3 DNA sequence: TGTGCCAGCAGTACCAGGGACAGGGGAAACGAGCAGTACTTC. Translating gives CASSTRDRGNEQYF.

The rearrangement joins TRBV5-1 to TRBJ2-1; TRBD2 aligns across 7 bases. V lost 3 bases, J lost 3 bases, and 6 bases stayed unmatched. The germline V gene encodes CDR1 SGHRS and CDR2 YFSETQ. The CDR3 is 15 amino acids. DNA for the CDR3: TGCGCCAGCAGCTCATCTAGCGGAGTCTACAATGAGCAGTTCTTC. Protein sequence: CASSSSSGVYNEQFF.

This clone has a handful of counts. The V and J genes are TRBV25-1 and TRBJ1-4; D remains unclear. The V end lost 5 bases, the J end lost 7 bases, and 8 bases lay between the germline ends. The CDR3 length is 12 residues. CDR1 and CDR2 (germline): MGHDK, SYGVNS. CDR3 in amino acids: CASSLGSEKLFF. The DNA of the CDR3 is TGTGCCAGCAGTTTAGGGAGTGAAAAACTGTTTTTT.

This clone occurred once. The gene calls are TRBV4-3 and TRBJ2-3; D perhaps matches TRBD1 (5 bases). With 0 bases removed from V and 5 bases from J, the gap between germline ends came to 6 bases. The germline CDR1 and CDR2 sequences are LGHNA and YSLEER. The CDR3 consists of 13 residues. The CDR3 coding sequence is TGCGCCAGCAGCCAAGATAGGGGAGATACGCAGTATTTT. Encoded protein: CASSQDRGDTQYF.

This clone was counted only a few times. The genes are TRBV7-9 and TRBJ2-1, with 16 bases fitting TRBD2. The CDR3 extends over 17 amino acids. V trimming: 5 bases; J trimming: 2 bases; junction bases outside the gene matches: 3. The V gene's germline CDR1 is SEHNR and CDR2 FQNEAQ (reference sequence). This chain's CDR3 is CASSKGTSGRAYNEQFF. The CDR3 nucleotides read TGTGCCAGCAGCAAGGGGACTAGCGGGAGGGCCTACAATGAGCAGTTCTTC.

This chain links TRBV6-2 or TRBV6-3 with TRBJ1-1, with D maybe TRBD1 (5 bases). The ends were cut back, 5 bases at V and 1 base at J, with 14 bases in the middle. The CDR3 runs 15 residues. The germline CDR1 and CDR2 sequences are MNHEY and SVGEGT. This CDR3 is CASSDGGPPNTEAFF. For the CDR3, the DNA is TGTGCCAGCAGTGACGGGGGACCGCCGAACACTGAAGCTTTCTTT.

The rearrangement joins TRBV4-2 to TRBJ1-6; TRBD1 matches 7 bases. The germline V gene has CDR1 LGHNA and CDR2 YNFKEQ. The CDR3 consists of 15 residues. The junction had 10 bases not matched to a gene; V was cut back by 4 bases and J by 10 bases. CDR3 sequence reads: CASSLEDRVESPLHF. In DNA, the CDR3 is TGTGCCAGCAGCCTCGAAGACAGGGTTGAATCACCCCTCCACTTT.

V usage is TRBV7-2 and J usage is TRBJ1-4; 12 bases agree with TRBD1. The V gene end was trimmed by 3 bases and the J gene end by 8 bases; junction bases not matched to a gene: 1. Per germline, CDR1 SGHTA and CDR2 FQGNSA. This CDR3 has 14 residues. CDR3 protein: CASSFGTGGEKLFF. In nucleotides, the CDR3 is TGTGCCAGCAGCTTTGGGACAGGGGGCGAAAAACTGTTTTTT.

V is TRBV5-4 and J is TRBJ1-2; D perhaps matches TRBD1 (6 bases). Per germline, CDR1 SGHNT and CDR2 YYREEE (reference sequence). V dropped 1 base and J dropped 6 bases, with 13 bases sitting between them. The length of the CDR3 is 14 residues. The CDR3 region is CASSLWQGYHGYTF. The DNA for the CDR3 is TGTGCCAGCAGCTTGTGGCAGGGGTACCATGGCTACACCTTC.